The 3 T cell receptor beta chains below all came from one sample that was sequenced in a study of cytomegalovirus exposure and HLA in healthy donors. The primer mix had 60 Vbeta and 13 Jbeta primers. Method: immunoSEQ multiplex PCR; TCRdb's copy keeps in-frame clones and lacks some. The sample has approximately 97,000 clones; 81% are singletons. The sample consisted of PBMCs. These receptors were collected from a woman aged 65 to 85 in good health and CMV-seropositive.

This clone occurred many times. The chain carries TRBV5-6 and TRBJ2-7, with 15 positions matching TRBD2. This CDR3 comprises 19 residues. Germline CDR1 SGHDT, CDR2 YYEEEE. Trimming took 3 bases from V and 2 from J; bases not matched to a gene: 12. The CDR3 sequence is CASSSWGTSGRLGAYEQYF. The CDR3 region has the DNA TGTGCCAGCAGCTCCTGGGGGACTAGCGGGAGGCTTGGGGCCTACGAGCAGTACTTC.

As DNA, the CDR3 is TGTGCCAGCAGTTACCAGGGGGCGGGTAATGAGCAGTTCTTC. Protein: CASSYQGAGNEQFF. This chain connects TRBV6-5 to TRBJ2-1; 8 bases match TRBD1. The CDR3 runs 14 residues. The trim removed 2 bases at V and 7 bases at J, leaving 4 bases unmatched. Germline V gene data show CDR1 as MNHEY and CDR2 as SVGAGI.

This sequence joins TRBV5-6 and TRBJ2-7, with 12 bases that match TRBD1. The CDR3 has 15 amino acids. V lost 4 bases, J lost 6 bases, and 8 bases stayed unmatched. Germline CDR1 and CDR2: SGHDT and YYEEEE. CDR3: CASSMNRDRGLEQYF. In nucleotides, the CDR3 is TGTGCCAGCAGCATGAACCGGGACAGGGGGCTCGAGCAGTACTTC.